This TCR beta chain originates from a study of blood T cell repertoires in COVID-19. Study details: Whether acute or convalescent, the COVID-19 samples came from the United States, Italy and Spain. The analysed material was cDNA or gDNA that came from T cells, B-cell-depleted T cells, or PBMCs.

CDR1 WSHSY and CDR2 SAAADI come from the germline V gene. V was clipped by 9 bases and J by 5 bases, with 13 bases between them. The CDR3 has 12 residues. Authors' analysis steps: Estimation of nucleated cell counts was performed using reference gene primer amplification. Only in-frame clones appear in the TCRdb table, and some are missing; sequencing was by immunoSEQ multiplex PCR. Clone size and the V and J calls come from that table; the DNA yielded D and trimming. The sample yields 45,000 to 50,000 clones, 75% to 85% seen once. The gene calls are TRBV10-2 and TRBJ2-5, with D possibly matching TRBD1 (6 bases). The clonotype originates from a man older than 75 in a cohort sampled during active COVID-19. Sample: peripheral blood. The CDR3 nucleotides are TGCGCCAGTTACAGGGATCGGGAGACCCAGTACTTC. Translating it yields CASYRDRETQYF.